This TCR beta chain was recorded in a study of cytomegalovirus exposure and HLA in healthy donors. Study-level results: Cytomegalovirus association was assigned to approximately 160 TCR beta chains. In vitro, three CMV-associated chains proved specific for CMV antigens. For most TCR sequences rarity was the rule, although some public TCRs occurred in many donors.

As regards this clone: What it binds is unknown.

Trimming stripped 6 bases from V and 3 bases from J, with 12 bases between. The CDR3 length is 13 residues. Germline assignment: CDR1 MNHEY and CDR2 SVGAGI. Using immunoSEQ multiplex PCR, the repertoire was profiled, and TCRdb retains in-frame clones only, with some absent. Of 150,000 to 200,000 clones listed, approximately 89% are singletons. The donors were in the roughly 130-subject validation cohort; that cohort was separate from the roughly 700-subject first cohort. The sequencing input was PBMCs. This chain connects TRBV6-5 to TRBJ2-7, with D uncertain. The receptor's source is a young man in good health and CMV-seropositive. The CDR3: CASRPSTDYEQYF. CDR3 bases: TGTGCCAGCAGGCCAAGTACCGACTACGAGCAGTACTTC.